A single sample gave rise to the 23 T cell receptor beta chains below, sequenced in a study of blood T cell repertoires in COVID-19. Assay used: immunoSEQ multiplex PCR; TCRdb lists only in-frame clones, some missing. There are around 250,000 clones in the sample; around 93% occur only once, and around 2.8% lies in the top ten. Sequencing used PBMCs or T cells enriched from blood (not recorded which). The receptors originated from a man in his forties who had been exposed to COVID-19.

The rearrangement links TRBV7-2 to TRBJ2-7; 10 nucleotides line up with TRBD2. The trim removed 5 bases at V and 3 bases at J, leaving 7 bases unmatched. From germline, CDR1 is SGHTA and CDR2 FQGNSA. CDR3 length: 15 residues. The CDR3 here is CASSQRTSGIYEQYF. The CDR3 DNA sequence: TGTGCCAGCAGCCAAAGGACTAGCGGCATCTACGAGCAGTACTTC. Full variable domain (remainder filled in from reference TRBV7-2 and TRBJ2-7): GAGVSQSPSNKVTEKGKDVELRCDPISGHTALYWYRQSLGQGLEFLIYFQGNSAPDKSGLPSDRFSAERTGGSVSTLTIQRTQQEDSAVYLCASSQRTSGIYEQYFGPGTRLTVT.

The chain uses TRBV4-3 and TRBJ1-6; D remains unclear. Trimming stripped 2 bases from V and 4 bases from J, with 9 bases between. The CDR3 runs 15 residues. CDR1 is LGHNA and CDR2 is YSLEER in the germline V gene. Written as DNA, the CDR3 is TGCGCCAGCAGCCAACGCTACGGGTATAATTCACCCCTCCACTTT. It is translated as CASSQRYGYNSPLHF.

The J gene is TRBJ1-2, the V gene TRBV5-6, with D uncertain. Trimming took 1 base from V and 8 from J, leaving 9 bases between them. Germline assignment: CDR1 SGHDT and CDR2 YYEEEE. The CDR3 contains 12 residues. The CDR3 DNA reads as TGTGCCAGCAGCTTGCGTCCCGAGGGCTACACCTTC. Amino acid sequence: CASSLRPEGYTF.

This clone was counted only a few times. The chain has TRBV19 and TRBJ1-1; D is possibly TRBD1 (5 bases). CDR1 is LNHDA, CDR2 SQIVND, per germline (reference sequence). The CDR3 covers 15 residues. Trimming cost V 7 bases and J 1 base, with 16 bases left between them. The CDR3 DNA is TGTGCCAGTACCGGCCACGATACAGGGAACACTGAAGCTTTCTTT. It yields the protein CASTGHDTGNTEAFF.

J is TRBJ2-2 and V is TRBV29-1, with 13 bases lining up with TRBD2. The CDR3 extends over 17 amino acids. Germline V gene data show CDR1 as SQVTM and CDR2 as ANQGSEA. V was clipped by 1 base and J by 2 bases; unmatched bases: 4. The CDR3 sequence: CSVEGLAGGRNTGELFF. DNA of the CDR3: TGCAGCGTTGAAGGACTAGCGGGAGGTCGAAACACCGGGGAGCTGTTTTTT.

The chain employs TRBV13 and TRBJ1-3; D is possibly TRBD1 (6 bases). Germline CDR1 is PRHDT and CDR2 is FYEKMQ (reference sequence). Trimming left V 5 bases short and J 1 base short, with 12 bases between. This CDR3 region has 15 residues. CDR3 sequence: CASSLTDRSGNTIYF. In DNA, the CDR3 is TGTGCCAGCAGCCTGACGGACAGATCTGGAAACACCATATATTTT.

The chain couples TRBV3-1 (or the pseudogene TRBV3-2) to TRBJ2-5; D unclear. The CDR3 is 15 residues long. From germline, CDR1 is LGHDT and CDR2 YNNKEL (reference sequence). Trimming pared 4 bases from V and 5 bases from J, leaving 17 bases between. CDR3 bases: TGTGCCAGCAGCCGATCCTCGAGCTTCTACGAGACCCAGTACTTC. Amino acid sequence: CASSRSSSFYETQYF.

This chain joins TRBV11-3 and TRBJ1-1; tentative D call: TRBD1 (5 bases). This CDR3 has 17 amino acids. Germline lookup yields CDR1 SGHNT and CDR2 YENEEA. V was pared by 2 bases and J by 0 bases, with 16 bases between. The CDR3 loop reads CASSLSVLGVMNTEAFF. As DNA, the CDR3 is TGTGCCAGCAGCTTATCTGTGTTAGGGGTTATGAACACTGAAGCTTTCTTT.

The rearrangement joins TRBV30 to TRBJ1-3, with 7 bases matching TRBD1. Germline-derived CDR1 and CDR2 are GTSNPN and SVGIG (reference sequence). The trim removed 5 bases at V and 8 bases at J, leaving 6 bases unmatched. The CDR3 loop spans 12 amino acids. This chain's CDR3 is CAWGGQWDTIYF. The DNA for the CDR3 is TGTGCCTGGGGGGGACAGTGGGACACCATATATTTT.

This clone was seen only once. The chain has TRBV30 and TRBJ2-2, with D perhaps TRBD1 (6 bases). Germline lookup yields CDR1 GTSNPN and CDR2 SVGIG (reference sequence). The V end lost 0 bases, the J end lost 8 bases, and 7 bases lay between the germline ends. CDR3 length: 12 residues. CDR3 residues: CAWSVGGGELFF. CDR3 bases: TGTGCCTGGAGTGTAGGGGGAGGGGAGCTGTTTTTT.

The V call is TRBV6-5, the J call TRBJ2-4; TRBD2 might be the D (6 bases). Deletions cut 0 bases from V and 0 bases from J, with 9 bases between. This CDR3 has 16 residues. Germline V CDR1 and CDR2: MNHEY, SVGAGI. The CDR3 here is CASSYSGGLAKNIQYF. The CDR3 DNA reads TGTGCCAGCAGTTACTCCGGGGGACTAGCCAAAAACATTCAGTACTTC.

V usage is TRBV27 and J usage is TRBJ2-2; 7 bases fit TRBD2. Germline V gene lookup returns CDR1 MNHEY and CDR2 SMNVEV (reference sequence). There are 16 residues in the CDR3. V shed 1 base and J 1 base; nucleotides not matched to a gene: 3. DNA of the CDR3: TGTGCCAGCAGTTTATATGAGCGGGGGAACACCGGGGAGCTGTTTTTT. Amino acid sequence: CASSLYERGNTGELFF.

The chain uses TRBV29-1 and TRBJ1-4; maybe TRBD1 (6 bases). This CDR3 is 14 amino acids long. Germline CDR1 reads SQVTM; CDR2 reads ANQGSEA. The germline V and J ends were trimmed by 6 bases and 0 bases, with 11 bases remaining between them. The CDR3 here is CSVDTGSTNEKLFF. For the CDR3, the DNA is TGCAGCGTCGACACAGGGTCAACTAATGAAAAACTGTTTTTT.

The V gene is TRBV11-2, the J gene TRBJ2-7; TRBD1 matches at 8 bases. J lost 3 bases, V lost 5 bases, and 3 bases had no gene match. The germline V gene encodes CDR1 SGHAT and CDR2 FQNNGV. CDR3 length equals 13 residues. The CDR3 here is CASSPGQGYEQYF. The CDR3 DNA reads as TGTGCCAGCAGCCCTGGACAGGGCTACGAGCAGTACTTC.

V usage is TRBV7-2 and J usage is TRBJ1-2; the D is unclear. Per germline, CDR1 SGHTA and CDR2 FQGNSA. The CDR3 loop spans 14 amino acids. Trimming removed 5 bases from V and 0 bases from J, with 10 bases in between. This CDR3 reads CASSPRGTNYGYTF. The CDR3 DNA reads TGTGCCAGCAGCCCCAGAGGAACTAACTATGGCTACACCTTC.

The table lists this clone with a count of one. The CDR3 DNA is TGTGCCAGCAGTTTTGGGGGGGACTATGGCTACACCTTC. Translated: CASSFGGDYGYTF. The V and J genes are TRBV27 and TRBJ1-2, with D maybe TRBD1 (5 bases). The CDR3 runs to 13 residues. V gave up 3 bases and J gave up 3 bases, with 8 bases separating them. Germline lookup yields CDR1 MNHEY and CDR2 SMNVEV (reference sequence).

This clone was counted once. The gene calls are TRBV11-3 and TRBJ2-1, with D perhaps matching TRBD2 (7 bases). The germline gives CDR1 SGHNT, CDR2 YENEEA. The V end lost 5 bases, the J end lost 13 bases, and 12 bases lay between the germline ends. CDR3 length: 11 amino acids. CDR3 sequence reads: CASSTGTIQFF. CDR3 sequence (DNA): TGTGCCAGCAGCACAGGGACTATACAGTTCTTC. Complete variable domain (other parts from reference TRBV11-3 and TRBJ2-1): EAGVVQSPRYKIIEKKQPVAFWCNPISGHNTLYWYLQNLGQGPELLIRYENEEAVDDSQLPKDRFSAERLKGVDSTLKIQPAELGDSAVYLCASSTGTIQFFGPGTRLTVL.

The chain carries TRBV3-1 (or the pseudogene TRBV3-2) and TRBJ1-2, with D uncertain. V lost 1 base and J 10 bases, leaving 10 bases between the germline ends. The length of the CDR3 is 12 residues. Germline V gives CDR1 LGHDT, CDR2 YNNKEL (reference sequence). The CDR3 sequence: CASSQGYSDYTF. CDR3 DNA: TGTGCCAGCAGCCAAGGGTACAGTGACTACACCTTC.

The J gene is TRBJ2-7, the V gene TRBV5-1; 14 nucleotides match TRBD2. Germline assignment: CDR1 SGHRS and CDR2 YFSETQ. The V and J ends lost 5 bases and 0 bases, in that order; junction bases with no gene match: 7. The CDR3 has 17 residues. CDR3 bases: TGCGCCAGCAGAGTAGACGGGACTAGCGGGAGCTCCTACGAGCAGTACTTC. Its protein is CASRVDGTSGSSYEQYF.

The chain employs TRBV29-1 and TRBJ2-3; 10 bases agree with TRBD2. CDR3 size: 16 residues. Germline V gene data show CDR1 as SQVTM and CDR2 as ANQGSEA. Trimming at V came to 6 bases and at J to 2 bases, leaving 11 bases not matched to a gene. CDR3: CSVRNRTSGFTDTQYF. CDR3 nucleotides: TGCAGCGTACGAAATAGGACTAGCGGATTCACAGATACGCAGTATTTT.

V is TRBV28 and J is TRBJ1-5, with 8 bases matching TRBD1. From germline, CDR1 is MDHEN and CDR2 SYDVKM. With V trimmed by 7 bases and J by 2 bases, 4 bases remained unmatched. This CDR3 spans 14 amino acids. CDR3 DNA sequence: TGTGCCAGCACCGGACAGGGAGGCAATCAGCCCCAGCATTTT. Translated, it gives CASTGQGGNQPQHF.

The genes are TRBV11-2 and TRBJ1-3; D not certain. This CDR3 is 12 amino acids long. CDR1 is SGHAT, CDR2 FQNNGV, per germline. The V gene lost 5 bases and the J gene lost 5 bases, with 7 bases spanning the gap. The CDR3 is CASSPSRNTIYF. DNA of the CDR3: TGTGCCAGCAGCCCCAGTAGAAACACCATATATTTT. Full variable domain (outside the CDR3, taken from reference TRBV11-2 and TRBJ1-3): EAGVAQSPRYKIIEKRQSVAFWCNPISGHATLYWYQQILGQGPKLLIQFQNNGVVDDSQLPKDRFSAERLKGVDSTLKIQPAKLEDSAVYLCASSPSRNTIYFGEGSWLTVV.

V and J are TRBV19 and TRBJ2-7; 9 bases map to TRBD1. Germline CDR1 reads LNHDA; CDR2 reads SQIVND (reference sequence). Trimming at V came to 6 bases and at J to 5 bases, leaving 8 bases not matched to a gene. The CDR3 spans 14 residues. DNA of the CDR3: TGTGCCAGTAGGGACAGGGGAACGGAGGACGAGCAGTACTTC. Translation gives CASRDRGTEDEQYF.